This TCR beta chain was obtained from a study of read filtering for tumor transcriptome and immune sequencing. The overall study: TCR-mapped reads were about 3.5 to 10.27 million with IR-seq versus roughly 75 to 1,400 with RNA-seq. Study-level findings and limits: RNA-seq captured clonotypes less deeply and reliably than IR-seq.

V lost 5 bases to trimming and J lost 4 bases; unmatched junction nucleotides: 13. Germline V CDR1 and CDR2: LNHDA, SQIVND (reference sequence). The CDR3 contains 16 residues. From approximately 400 ng of RNA, a library with molecular barcoded alpha/delta and beta/gamma adaptors was made. TCRdb fed the reads into MiXCR, producing one record per CDR3 protein. The table has 50,000 to 65,000 distinct CDR3 sequences, about 12% seen once; the top ten hold 16%. This clonotype has ten or more counts. Its target is not known. Sampling of bone marrow took place during active disease in every patient. The sample was a population of CD138-negative cells sorted from bone marrow. The chain is built from TRBV19 and TRBJ1-2, with TRBD1 matching over 7 bases. This TCR derives from a donor aged 40 or older with multiple myeloma. The CDR3 sequence: CASSRQDSTGTYGYTF. The CDR3 DNA reads as TGTGCCAGTAGTCGACAGGACTCGACAGGGACCTATGGCTACACCTTC.